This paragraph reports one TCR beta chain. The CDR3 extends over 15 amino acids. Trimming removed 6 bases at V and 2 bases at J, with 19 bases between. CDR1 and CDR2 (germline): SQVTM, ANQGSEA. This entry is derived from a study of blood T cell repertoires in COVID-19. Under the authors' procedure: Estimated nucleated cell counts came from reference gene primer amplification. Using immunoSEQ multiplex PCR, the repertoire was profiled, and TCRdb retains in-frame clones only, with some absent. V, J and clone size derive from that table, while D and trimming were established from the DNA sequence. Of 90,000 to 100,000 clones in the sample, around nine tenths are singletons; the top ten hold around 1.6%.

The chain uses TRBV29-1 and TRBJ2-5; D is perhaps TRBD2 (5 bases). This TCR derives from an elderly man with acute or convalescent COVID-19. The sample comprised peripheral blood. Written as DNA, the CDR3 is TGCAGCGTGCTCCTAGGGAGCGGAGCACAAGAGACCCAGTACTTC. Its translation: CSVLLGSGAQETQYF.